Included here is one TCR beta chain sequence, with context. No antigen is known for it. Base-call qualities are not available, and no considerably larger clone is one nucleotide away. Library preparation employed RT-PCR. Sequencing relied on an Illumina HiSeq 2500. Using fastp trimming at Q25 and MiXCR clonotype assembly, TCRdb reanalyzed the public sequencing data and kept in-frame beta chains. CDR3 protein duplicates are merged, each entry listing the most common genes and DNA. In this sample the table shows about 540,000 distinct CDR3 sequences, roughly 23% of which occur a single time. The ten largest clones represent about 2.8% of the sample. The sample belongs to a study of response to subunit inactivated influenza vaccine (dated by TCRdb to the late 2010s). With respect to the entire study: To follow how T cells responded to a trivalent subunit inactivated influenza vaccine, the researchers relied on deep quantitative profiling of the T cell receptor repertoire.

CDR1 and CDR2 are drawn from the germline V gene (reference sequence): LGHDT, YNNKEL. The CDR3 starts with the cysteine, ends with the phenylalanine, and has 15 residues. Of all the DNA, just the CDR3 is kept, 45 bases in frame from base 1. V has 6 bases trimmed and J has 7 bases trimmed; junction bases matching no gene number 8. What the study reported, not specific to this receptor: The authors suggested that each seasonal influenza vaccination may recruit only a limited number of new T cells.

This sample was also put to use in a study of T cells expressing NK-cell markers. The second paper states: The TCR beta cDNA libraries were made using 5'RACE template switching, a step that added both a universal primer site and unique molecular identifiers. Three sorted T-cell subsets (CD3+CD56+NKG2C+, CD3+CD56+NKG2C- and CD3+CD56-NKG2C+) from several donors had their TCR beta-chain repertoires profiled. Among the eight sequenced donors, seven were HCMV-seropositive and one was HCMV-seronegative. To restrict sorting to alphabetaTCR-expressing T cells, an anti-gammadeltaTCR antibody was added in several experiments. For several donors, the dominant CD3+CD56+NKG2C+ clonotypes were among the top 10 CD8+ clonotypes and accounted for about 1.0-8% of CD8+ T cells. Those dominant clonotypes were again the most abundant among CD3+CD56-NKG2C+ cells in a few donors, at 28.3-60.1%. It remained unclear whether the expanded NKG2C-expressing T cell clones were specific for HCMV antigens. Randomly selected healthy volunteers, three men and five women, were used as the eight sequenced donors. A commercial ELISA kit detecting HCMV-specific IgG in serum was used to determine HCMV serostatus. Peripheral blood mononuclear cells were isolated from blood by Ficoll density gradient centrifugation. CD4+ and CD8+ T cells were isolated from PBMC by magnetic immunoseparation with Miltenyi isolation kits. Synthesis of cDNA was primed from the TCR beta constant segment and was followed by two consecutive PCR amplification steps. Libraries were sequenced as 2 x 150 bp reads on Illumina HiSeq 2000/2500, MiSeq or NextSeq. Reads were demultiplexed and grouped by UMI with MIGEC, and clonotypes were assembled and quantified with MiTCR. To remove erroneous sequences, TCR cDNA sequences were retained only when supported by two or more reads. Downstream repertoire analysis used the tcR package, and clonotypes were matched across fractions by CDR3 nucleotide sequence plus V segment. VDJmatch was used to annotate antigen specificity against VDJdb, with one amino acid substitution in CDR3 allowed.

In this chain, TRBV3-1 is recombined with TRBJ2-4, and 11 junction bases match TRBD2. The sample consisted of CD4+ T cells sorted from PBMCs, taken 11 to 12 days after vaccination. This TCR derives from a man aged 50 to 59 who received an inactivated influenza vaccine. Donor details come from another sample of the same person, matched by shared clones. The DNA sequence is given as TGTGCCAGCAGGTTTAGCGGGGGGGCGGCGAACATTCAGTACTTC. Its protein product is CASRFSGGAANIQYF.